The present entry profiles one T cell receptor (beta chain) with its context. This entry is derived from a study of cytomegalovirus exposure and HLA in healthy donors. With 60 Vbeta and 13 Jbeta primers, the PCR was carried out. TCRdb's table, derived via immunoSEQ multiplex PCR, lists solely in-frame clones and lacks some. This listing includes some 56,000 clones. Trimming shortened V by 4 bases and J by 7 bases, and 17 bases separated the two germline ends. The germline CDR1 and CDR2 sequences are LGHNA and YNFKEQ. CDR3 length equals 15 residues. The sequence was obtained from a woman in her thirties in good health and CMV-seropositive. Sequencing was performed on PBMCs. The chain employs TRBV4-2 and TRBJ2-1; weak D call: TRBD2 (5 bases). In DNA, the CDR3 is TGTGCCAGCAGCCGCCGCGTCGAGGGCGGGAATGAGCAGTTCTTC. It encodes CASSRRVEGGNEQFF.